What follows are 3 T cell receptor beta chains derived from one specimen sequenced in a study of blood T cell repertoires in COVID-19. Repertoires were generated with immunoSEQ multiplex PCR, while TCRdb's copy carries only in-frame clones and drops some. This repertoire shows approximately 190,000 clones, approximately 90% found once; its top ten account for about 6.3%. The sequenced sample consisted of peripheral blood. Receptors were obtained from a man aged 35 to 55 with active or convalescent COVID-19.

For this clone: Additional DNA sequences in this sample encode the identical CDR3. The chain employs TRBV5-1 and TRBJ2-5; tentatively, D is TRBD2 (6 bases). Germline V gives CDR1 SGHRS, CDR2 YFSETQ. The germline V and J ends were trimmed by 0 bases and 1 base, with 7 bases remaining between them. The CDR3 extends over 14 amino acids. The CDR3 DNA follows: TGCGCCAGCAGCTTGGTCGGGGGCCAAGAGACCCAGTACTTC. The encoded protein is CASSLVGGQETQYF.

For the CDR3, the DNA is TGTGCCAGTAGTATTGGGCCGGTAGCCTACGAGCAGTACTTC. Protein sequence: CASSIGPVAYEQYF. V is TRBV19 and J is TRBJ2-7; D is ambiguous. Germline V gene sequence: CDR1 LNHDA, CDR2 SQIVND (reference sequence). The CDR3 runs 14 residues. V gave up 3 bases and J gave up 2 bases, with 11 bases separating them.

V gene TRBV9 combines with J gene TRBJ2-5, with D possibly TRBD1 on 6 matching bases. The CDR3 sequence is 14 residues long. Deletions cut 0 bases from V and 5 bases from J, with 11 bases between. Per germline, CDR1 SGDLS and CDR2 YYNGEE. CDR3: CASSVVNRAETQYF. The CDR3 region has the DNA TGTGCCAGCAGCGTAGTCAACAGGGCTGAGACCCAGTACTTC.